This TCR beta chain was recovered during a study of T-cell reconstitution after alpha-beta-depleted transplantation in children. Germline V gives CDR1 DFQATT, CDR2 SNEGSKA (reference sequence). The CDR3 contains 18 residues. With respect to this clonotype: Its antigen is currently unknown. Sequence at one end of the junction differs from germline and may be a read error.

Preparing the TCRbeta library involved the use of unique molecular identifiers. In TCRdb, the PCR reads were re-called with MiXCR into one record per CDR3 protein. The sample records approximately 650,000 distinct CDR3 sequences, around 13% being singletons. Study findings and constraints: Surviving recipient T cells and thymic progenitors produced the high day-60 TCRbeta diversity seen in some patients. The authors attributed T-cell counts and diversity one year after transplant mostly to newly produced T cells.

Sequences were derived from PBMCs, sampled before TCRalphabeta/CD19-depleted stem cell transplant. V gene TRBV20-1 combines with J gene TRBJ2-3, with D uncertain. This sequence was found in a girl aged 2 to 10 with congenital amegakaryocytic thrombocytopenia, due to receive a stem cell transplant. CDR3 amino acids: CNARDLIGRSLAQDTQYF. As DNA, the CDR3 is TGCAATGCTAGAGATCTTATCGGCCGGTCACTGGCGCAAGATACGCAGTATTTT.